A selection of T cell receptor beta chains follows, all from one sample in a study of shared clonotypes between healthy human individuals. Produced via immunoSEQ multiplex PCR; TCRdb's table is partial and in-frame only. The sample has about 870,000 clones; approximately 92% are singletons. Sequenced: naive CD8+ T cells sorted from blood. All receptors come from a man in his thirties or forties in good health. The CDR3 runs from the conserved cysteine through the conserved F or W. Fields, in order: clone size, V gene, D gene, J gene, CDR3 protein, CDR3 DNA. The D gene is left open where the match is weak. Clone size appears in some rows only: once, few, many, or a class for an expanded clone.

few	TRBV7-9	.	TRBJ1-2	CASSSPWYGYTF	TGTGCCAGCAGTTCCCCGTGGTATGGCTACACCTTC
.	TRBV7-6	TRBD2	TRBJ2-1	CASSLEVSGGNNEQFF	TGTGCCAGCAGCTTAGAAGTTAGCGGGGGAAACAATGAGCAGTTCTTC
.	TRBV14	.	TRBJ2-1	CASSQSLNNEQFF	TGTGCCAGCAGCCAAAGTCTAAACAATGAGCAGTTCTTC
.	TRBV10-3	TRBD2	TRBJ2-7	CAISGKIPGLAGGLYEQYF	TGTGCCATCAGTGGGAAGATCCCGGGACTAGCGGGAGGGCTCTACGAGCAGTACTTC
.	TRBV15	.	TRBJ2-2	CATSRDLTTVAGELFF	TGTGCCACCAGCAGAGACCTGACTACAGTCGCCGGGGAGCTGTTTTTT
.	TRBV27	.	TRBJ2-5	CASSKRGWETQYF	TGTGCCAGCAGTAAGAGGGGGTGGGAGACCCAGTACTTC
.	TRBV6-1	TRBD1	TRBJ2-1	CASSEDGDRGRRYNEQFF	TGTGCCAGCAGTGAAGACGGGGACAGGGGGCGAAGGTACAATGAGCAGTTCTTC
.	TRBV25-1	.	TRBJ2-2	CASSEYGSANTGELFF	TGTGCCAGCAGTGAATATGGCTCCGCGAACACCGGGGAGCTGTTTTTT
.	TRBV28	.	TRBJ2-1	CASSGLKYNEQFF	TGTGCCAGCAGTGGACTAAAGTACAATGAGCAGTTCTTC
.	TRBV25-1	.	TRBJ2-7	CASSEWGNGEQYF	TGTGCCAGCAGTGAATGGGGGAACGGCGAGCAGTACTTC
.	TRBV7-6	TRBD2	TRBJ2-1	CASSYGLAGSNEQFF	TGTGCCAGCAGCTATGGACTAGCGGGTTCTAATGAGCAGTTCTTC
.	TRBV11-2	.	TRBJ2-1	CASSPSEAGPYNEQFF	TGTGCCAGCAGCCCCTCCGAGGCGGGACCTTACAATGAGCAGTTCTTC
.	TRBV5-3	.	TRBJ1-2	CARSLGQHYGYTF	TGTGCCAGAAGCTTGGGCCAGCACTATGGCTACACCTTC
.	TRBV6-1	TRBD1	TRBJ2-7	CASSDAPGQTYEQYF	TGTGCCAGCAGTGACGCTCCGGGACAGACCTACGAGCAGTACTTC
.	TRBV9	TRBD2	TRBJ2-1	CASSGTSGNYNEQFF	TGTGCCAGCAGCGGGACTAGCGGGAACTACAATGAGCAGTTCTTC
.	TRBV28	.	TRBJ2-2	CASSTPTTTFSGELFF	TGTGCCAGCAGTACCCCGACAACGACATTCAGCGGGGAGCTGTTTTTT
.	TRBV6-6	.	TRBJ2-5	CASSRGHDEETQYF	TGTGCCAGCAGCCGCGGGCACGACGAAGAGACCCAGTACTTC
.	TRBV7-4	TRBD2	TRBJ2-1	CASSPPLAGEFNEQFF	TGTGCCAGCAGCCCCCCGCTAGCGGGAGAATTCAATGAGCAGTTCTTC
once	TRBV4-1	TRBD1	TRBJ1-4	CASSPYHSADRGGEKLFF	TGCGCCAGCAGCCCCTATCATTCGGCTGACAGGGGTGGCGAAAAACTGTTTTTT
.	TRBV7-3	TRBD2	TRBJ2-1	CASSRELAGGDNEQFF	TGTGCCAGCAGCCGGGAATTAGCGGGAGGTGACAATGAGCAGTTCTTC
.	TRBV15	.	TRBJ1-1	CATSSISGDNTEAFF	TGTGCCACCAGCAGTATTTCGGGGGATAACACTGAAGCTTTCTTT
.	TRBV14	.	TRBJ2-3	CASSQDGYTSTDTQYF	TGTGCCAGCAGCCAAGATGGGTATACTAGCACAGATACGCAGTATTTT
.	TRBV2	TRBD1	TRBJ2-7	CASTGGESYEQYF	TGTGCCAGCACAGGGGGAGAAAGCTACGAGCAGTACTTC
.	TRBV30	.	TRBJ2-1	CAWSAGTASYNEQFF	TGTGCCTGGAGCGCCGGGACGGCTTCCTACAATGAGCAGTTCTTC
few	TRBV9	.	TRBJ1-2	CASSVGAGDFPNGYTF	TGTGCCAGCAGCGTAGGGGCAGGAGATTTTCCCAATGGCTACACCTTC
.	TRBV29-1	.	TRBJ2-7	CSVVPLARYEQYF	TGCAGCGTCGTACCACTAGCACGCTACGAGCAGTACTTC
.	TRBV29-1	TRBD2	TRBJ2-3	CSVEDQGLAGVAQYF	TGCAGCGTTGAAGACCAGGGACTAGCGGGCGTGGCGCAGTATTTT
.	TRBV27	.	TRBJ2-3	CASSFGGTDTQYF	TGTGCCAGCAGTTTCGGAGGGACAGATACGCAGTATTTT
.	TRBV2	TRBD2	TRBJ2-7	CASRRIGGDLAGGPGYEQYF	TGTGCCAGCAGGAGAATCGGGGGGGATCTAGCGGGAGGGCCAGGTTACGAGCAGTACTTC
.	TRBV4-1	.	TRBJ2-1	CASSHPTYEQFF	TGCGCCAGCAGCCATCCTACGTATGAGCAGTTCTTC
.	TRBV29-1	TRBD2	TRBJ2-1	CSVVLAASGSDEQFF	TGCAGCGTTGTTTTGGCGGCTAGCGGGAGTGATGAGCAGTTCTTC
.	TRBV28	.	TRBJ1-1	CASSPLHPEAFF	TGTGCCAGCAGTCCCCTCCACCCTGAAGCTTTCTTT
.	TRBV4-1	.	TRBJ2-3	CASSPGLTSARGTQYF	TGCGCCAGCAGCCCGGGACTTACTAGCGCCAGGGGTACGCAGTATTTT
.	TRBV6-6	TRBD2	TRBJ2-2	CASSDGLAARGELFF	TGTGCCAGCAGTGATGGACTAGCGGCACGCGGGGAGCTGTTTTTT
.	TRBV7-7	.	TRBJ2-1	CASSLGEAGEQFF	TGTGCTAGCAGCTTAGGGGAGGCCGGTGAGCAGTTCTTC
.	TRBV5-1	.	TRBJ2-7	CATSPTGAYEQYF	TGCGCCACCTCCCCGACGGGGGCCTACGAGCAGTACTTC
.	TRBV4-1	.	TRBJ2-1	CASSQDPGPVRNNEQFF	TGCGCCAGCAGCCAAGATCCAGGACCCGTAAGGAACAATGAGCAGTTCTTC
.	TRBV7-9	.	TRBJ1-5	CASSEPNQPQHF	TGTGCCAGCAGCGAGCCGAATCAGCCCCAGCATTTT
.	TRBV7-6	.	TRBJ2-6	CASSAQTSGANVLTF	TGTGCCAGCAGCGCACAGACCTCTGGGGCCAACGTCCTGACTTTC
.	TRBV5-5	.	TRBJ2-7	CASSFDRYEQYF	TGTGCCAGCAGCTTCGACAGGTACGAGCAGTACTTC
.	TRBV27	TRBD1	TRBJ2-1	CASNRQGAINEQFF	TGTGCCAGCAATCGACAGGGGGCCATCAATGAGCAGTTCTTC
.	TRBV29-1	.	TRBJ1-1	CSVEEFAGNRMNTEAFF	TGCAGCGTTGAAGAGTTTGCCGGAAACCGAATGAACACTGAAGCTTTCTTT
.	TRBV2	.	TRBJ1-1	CASSGSFF	TGTGCCAGTTCTGGCTCTTTCTTT
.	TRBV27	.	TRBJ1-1	CASSLSYPNTEAFF	TGTGCCAGCAGTTTATCCTACCCGAACACTGAAGCTTTCTTT
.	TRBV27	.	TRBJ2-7	CASSLGLHYEQYF	TGTGCCAGCAGTTTGGGGCTACATTACGAGCAGTACTTC
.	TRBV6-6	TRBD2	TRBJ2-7	CASSYSLATERQYF	TGTGCCAGCAGTTACTCACTAGCGACAGAGCGGCAGTACTTC
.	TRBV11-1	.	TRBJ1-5	CASRKGWVSNQPQHF	TGTGCCAGCAGAAAGGGGTGGGTTAGCAATCAGCCCCAGCATTTT
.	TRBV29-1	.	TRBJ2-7	CSVEEAGLNSYEQYF	TGCAGCGTTGAAGAGGCCGGGTTGAATTCCTACGAGCAGTACTTC
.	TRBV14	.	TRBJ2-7	CASSPQSDPYEQYF	TGTGCCAGCAGCCCCCAGAGCGATCCCTACGAGCAGTACTTC
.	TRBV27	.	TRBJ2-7	CASSPTVSYEQYF	TGTGCCAGCAGCCCGACGGTCTCCTACGAGCAGTACTTC
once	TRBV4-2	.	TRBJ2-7	CASSQVLRLGSSYEQYF	TGTGCCAGCAGCCAAGTCCTCCGACTAGGCTCTTCCTACGAGCAGTACTTC
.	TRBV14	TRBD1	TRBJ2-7	CASSRGQGGYYEQYF	TGTGCCAGCAGCCGAGGACAGGGGGGGTACTACGAGCAGTACTTC
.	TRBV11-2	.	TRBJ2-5	CASSLVEGSQTQYF	TGTGCCAGCAGCTTAGTGGAGGGTTCGCAGACCCAGTACTTC
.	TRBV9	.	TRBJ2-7	CASSVGGNSYEQYF	TGTGCCAGCAGCGTAGGGGGGAATTCCTACGAGCAGTACTTC